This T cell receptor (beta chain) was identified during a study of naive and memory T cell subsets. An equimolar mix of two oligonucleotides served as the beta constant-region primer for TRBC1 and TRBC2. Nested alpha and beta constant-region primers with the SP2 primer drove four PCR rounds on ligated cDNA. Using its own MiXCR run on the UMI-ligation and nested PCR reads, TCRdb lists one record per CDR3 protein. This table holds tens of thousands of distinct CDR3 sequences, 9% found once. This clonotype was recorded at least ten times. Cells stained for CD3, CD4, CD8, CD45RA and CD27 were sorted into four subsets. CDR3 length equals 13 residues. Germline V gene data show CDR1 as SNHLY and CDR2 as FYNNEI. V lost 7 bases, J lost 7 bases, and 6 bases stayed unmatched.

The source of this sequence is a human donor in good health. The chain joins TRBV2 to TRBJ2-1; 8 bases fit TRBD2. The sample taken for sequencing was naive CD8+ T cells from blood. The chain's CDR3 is CASIGGRINEQFF. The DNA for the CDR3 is TGTGCCAGCATTGGCGGGAGGATAAATGAGCAGTTCTTC.